This record looks at one T cell receptor (beta chain) sequence and its context. This specimen belongs to a study of blood T cell repertoires in COVID-19. Across the whole study: The study drew acute and convalescent COVID-19 samples from the United States, Italy and Spain.

Germline-derived CDR1 and CDR2 are SGHRS and YFSETQ. Losses at the gene ends were 6 bases for V and 8 bases for J; bases not matched to a gene: 7. CDR3 size: 14 residues. TCRdb's copy holds only in-frame clones and misses some; the assay was immunoSEQ multiplex PCR. The table records around 260,000 clones, about 80% of them present only once. Seattle enrolled patients during active infection and tracked them longitudinally. V usage is TRBV5-1 and J usage is TRBJ2-1; 11 bases are shared with TRBD2. This clonotype was sampled from a person between 65 and 79 years old with COVID-19, enrolled during active disease. The sample was peripheral blood. CDR3 DNA: TGCGCCAGCAATAGCGGGGGGGCCGGCTATGAGCAGTTCTTC. Residues: CASNSGGAGYEQFF.